This T cell receptor beta chain was obtained from a study of T cells in Graves' hyperthyroidism and ophthalmopathy. Amplified TCR beta CDR3 regions came from RNA transcripts. A first-round RT-PCR of the TCR CDR3 used the HTBI primer set. TCRdb reanalysed the multiplex PCR reads using MiXCR and keeps one entry per CDR3 protein. This sample has 600,000 to 800,000 distinct CDR3 sequences, with 35% found just once. V was shortened by 6 bases and J by 3 bases, with 17 bases between the two germline ends. This CDR3 comprises 15 residues. Per the germline V gene, CDR1 is MNHEY and CDR2 is SVGAGI. This clonotype has a handful of counts. Stability of Graves' hyperthyroidism was defined as absent ophthalmopathy progression within 18 months. PBMCs were collected from a roughly 9.7 ml volume of fresh peripheral blood.

The TCR comes from a woman between 35 and 50 years old with Graves' hyperthyroidism. This chain connects TRBV6-5 to TRBJ1-1, with a weak D call TRBD1 (6 bases). The sequencing input was blood. The CDR3 reads CASRDRQAWDTEAFF. The CDR3 region has the DNA TGTGCCAGCAGGGACAGACAAGCCTGGGACACTGAAGCTTTCTTT.